A single sample is the source of the 12 T cell receptor beta chains below, sequenced in a study of T cell responses to AZD1222 COVID-19 vaccine. Libraries were prepared by immunoSEQ multiplex PCR; TCRdb keeps only in-frame clonotypes and omits some of them. This sample has approximately 190,000 clones, with around nine tenths found just once. The sample here was peripheral blood, taken 28 days after the second dose of the MenACWY control vaccine. The receptor set was obtained from an adult who received the MenACWY meningococcal vaccine as a control.

The chain couples TRBV19 to TRBJ1-5; D call uncertain. The CDR3 has 14 amino acids. The germline CDR1 and CDR2 sequences are LNHDA and SQIVND (reference sequence). The germline V and J ends were trimmed by 6 bases and 2 bases, with 11 bases remaining between them. The CDR3 loop is CASRPRVGNQPQHF. DNA of the CDR3: TGTGCCAGTAGACCGAGGGTCGGCAATCAGCCCCAGCATTTT.

The genes are TRBV11-2 and TRBJ2-3; D ambiguous. CDR1 SGHAT and CDR2 FQNNGV come from the germline V gene. There are 12 residues in the CDR3. Trimming left V 5 bases short and J 2 bases short, with 5 bases between. This chain's CDR3 is CASSPTTDTQYF. In DNA, the CDR3 is TGTGCCAGCAGCCCAACCACAGATACGCAGTATTTT.

The V call is TRBV24-1, the J call TRBJ2-1, with 10 bases matching TRBD2. Per the germline V gene, CDR1 is KGHDR and CDR2 is SFDVKD. Trimming cost V 7 bases and J 2 bases; bases outside gene matches: 7. The CDR3 length is 16 residues. CDR3 residues: CATRGPSGSPYNEQFF. The CDR3 DNA sequence: TGTGCCACCAGGGGGCCTAGCGGGAGTCCCTACAATGAGCAGTTCTTC.

The chain joins TRBV28 to TRBJ1-5; D is possibly TRBD1 (6 bases). Between the trimmed V and J ends, which lost 6 bases and 1 base, there was a span of 16 bases. CDR3 length: 16 residues. CDR1 MDHEN and CDR2 SYDVKM come from the germline V gene. Here the CDR3 reads CASSPPVGASNQPQHF. The CDR3 DNA follows: TGTGCCAGCAGCCCTCCGGTGGGGGCGAGCAATCAGCCCCAGCATTTT.

This clone was observed once. J is TRBJ2-1 and V is TRBV5-5; a weak D match, TRBD2 (6 bases). This CDR3 spans 15 amino acids. Germline lookup yields CDR1 SGHKS and CDR2 YYEKEE (reference sequence). The ends were cut back, 1 base at V and 8 bases at J, with 16 bases in the middle. The CDR3 here is CASSLNLLASDEQFF. CDR3 nucleotide sequence: TGTGCCAGCAGCTTGAACTTACTAGCAAGTGATGAGCAGTTCTTC.

CDR3 in amino acids: CASSQGGYTGELFF. The CDR3 DNA reads TGTGCCAGCAGCCAAGGCGGGTACACCGGGGAGCTGTTTTTT. The rearrangement joins TRBV3-1 (or the pseudogene TRBV3-2) to TRBJ2-2; D is possibly TRBD2 (5 bases). The ends were cut back, 1 base at V and 3 bases at J, with 6 bases in the middle. The V gene's germline CDR1 is LGHDT and CDR2 YNNKEL (reference sequence). There are 14 residues in the CDR3.

This clone was observed once. V usage is TRBV18 and J usage is TRBJ2-2, with no clear D. The CDR3 contains 15 residues. V lost 1 base and J lost 4, with 10 bases in between. From germline, CDR1 is KGHSH and CDR2 LQKENI. The CDR3 nucleotides read TGTGCCAGCTCACCACGGTCAAAAGGCACCGGGGAGCTGTTTTTT. Protein product: CASSPRSKGTGELFF.

The V call is TRBV5-8, the J call TRBJ1-5; TRBD1 matches at 11 bases. CDR1 is SGHTS, CDR2 YDEGEE, per germline. CDR3 length equals 15 residues. The junction had 5 bases not matched to a gene; V was cut back by 2 bases and J by 7 bases. For the CDR3, the DNA is TGTGCCAGCAGCTTTGACGGGACAGGGGGACAGCCCCAGCATTTT. It encodes CASSFDGTGGQPQHF.

Concerning this clone: Other DNA sequences in the sample encode the same CDR3. The genes are TRBV19 and TRBJ2-3, with D uncertain. This CDR3 has 11 amino acids. Germline-derived CDR1 and CDR2 are LNHDA and SQIVND (reference sequence). Deletions cut 5 bases from V and 2 bases from J, with 2 bases between. In nucleotides, the CDR3 is TGTGCCAGTAGTCTCACAGATACGCAGTATTTT. It yields the protein CASSLTDTQYF. The full variable domain, in which reference TRBV19 and TRBJ2-3 provide the parts outside the CDR3, is DGGITQSPKYLFRKEGQNVTLSCEQNLNHDAMYWYRQDPGQGLRLIYYSQIVNDFQKGDIAEGYSVSREKKESFPLTVTSAQKNPTAFYLCASSLTDTQYFGPGTRLTVL.

The chain uses TRBV11-2 and TRBJ2-7; D is undetermined. Trimming shortened V by 1 base and J by 9 bases, and 10 bases separated the two germline ends. The CDR3 runs 12 residues. Germline loops: CDR1 SGHAT, CDR2 FQNNGV. CDR3 residues: CASSLGERAQYF. The CDR3 coding sequence is TGTGCCAGCAGCTTAGGGGAAAGGGCGCAGTACTTC.

V gene TRBV5-1 combines with J gene TRBJ2-1, with D tentatively TRBD2 (5 bases). V dropped 4 bases and J dropped 4 bases, with 9 bases sitting between them. The CDR3 covers 13 residues. The germline V gene has CDR1 SGHRS and CDR2 YFSETQ. The CDR3 is CASSRESYNEQFF. The CDR3 coding sequence is TGCGCCAGCAGCAGGGAGTCTTACAATGAGCAGTTCTTC.

The chain links TRBV7-2 to TRBJ2-7; 7 bases fit TRBD1. Unmatched junction bases numbered 7, after V lost 6 bases and J lost 2 bases. The CDR3 runs 14 residues. Germline CDR1 and CDR2: SGHTA and FQGNSA. In DNA form, the CDR3 reads TGTGCCAGCAGGACGTCGACAGGGCCCTACGAGCAGTACTTC. Its translation: CASRTSTGPYEQYF.